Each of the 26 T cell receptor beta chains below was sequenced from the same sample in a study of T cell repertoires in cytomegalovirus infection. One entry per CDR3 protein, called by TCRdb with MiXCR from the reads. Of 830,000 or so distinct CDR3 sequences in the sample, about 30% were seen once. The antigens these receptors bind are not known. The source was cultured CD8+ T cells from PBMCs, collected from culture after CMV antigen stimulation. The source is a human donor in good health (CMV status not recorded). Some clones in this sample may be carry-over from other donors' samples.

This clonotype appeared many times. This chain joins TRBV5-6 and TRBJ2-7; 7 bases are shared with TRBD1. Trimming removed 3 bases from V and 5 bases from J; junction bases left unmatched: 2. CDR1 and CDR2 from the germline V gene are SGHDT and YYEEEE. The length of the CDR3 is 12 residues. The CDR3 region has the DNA TGTGCCAGCAGCTCACAGGGGAACGAGCAGTACGTC. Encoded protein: CASSSQGNEQYV.

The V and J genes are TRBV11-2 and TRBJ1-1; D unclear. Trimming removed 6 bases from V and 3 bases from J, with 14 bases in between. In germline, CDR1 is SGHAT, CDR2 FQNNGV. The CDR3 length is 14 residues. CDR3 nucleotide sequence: TGTGCCAGCAGTCCCTTTACGCGGGACACTGAAGCTTTCTTT. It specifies CASSPFTRDTEAFF.

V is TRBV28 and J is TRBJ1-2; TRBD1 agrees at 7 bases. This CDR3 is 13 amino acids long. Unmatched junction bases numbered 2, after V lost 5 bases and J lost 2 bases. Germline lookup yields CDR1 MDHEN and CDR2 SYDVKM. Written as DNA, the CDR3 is TGTGCCAGCAGTACCAGGGGGAACTATGGCTACACCTTC. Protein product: CASSTRGNYGYTF.

CDR3 loop: CASSPGRRMQPQHF. The CDR3 nucleotides read TGTGCCAGTAGTCCCGGTAGGAGGATGCAGCCCCAGCATTTT. This sequence joins TRBV19 and TRBJ1-5; no clear D gene. V was pared by 5 bases and J by 7 bases, with 15 bases between. The CDR3 has 14 residues. Looked up from germline, CDR1 is LNHDA and CDR2 is SQIVND (reference sequence).

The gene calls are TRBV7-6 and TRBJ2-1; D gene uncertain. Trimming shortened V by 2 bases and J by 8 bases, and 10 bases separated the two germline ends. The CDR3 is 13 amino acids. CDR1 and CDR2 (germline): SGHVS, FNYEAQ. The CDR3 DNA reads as TGTGCCAGCAGCTTAAGAAGAATGGATGAGCAGTTCTTC. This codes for CASSLRRMDEQFF.

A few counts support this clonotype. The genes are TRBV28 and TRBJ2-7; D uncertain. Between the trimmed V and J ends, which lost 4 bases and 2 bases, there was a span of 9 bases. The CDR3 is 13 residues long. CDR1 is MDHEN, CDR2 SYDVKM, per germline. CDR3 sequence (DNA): TGTGCCAGCAGTTCCTATGCTACCTACGAGCAGTACGTC. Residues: CASSSYATYEQYV.

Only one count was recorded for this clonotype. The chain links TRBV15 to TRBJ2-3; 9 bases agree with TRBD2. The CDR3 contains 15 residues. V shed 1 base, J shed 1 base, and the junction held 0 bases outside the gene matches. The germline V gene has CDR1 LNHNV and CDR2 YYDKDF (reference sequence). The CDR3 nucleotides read TGTGCCACCAGCAGAGTAGCGGGAGGCACAGATACGCAGTATTTT. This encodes CATSRVAGGTDTQYF.

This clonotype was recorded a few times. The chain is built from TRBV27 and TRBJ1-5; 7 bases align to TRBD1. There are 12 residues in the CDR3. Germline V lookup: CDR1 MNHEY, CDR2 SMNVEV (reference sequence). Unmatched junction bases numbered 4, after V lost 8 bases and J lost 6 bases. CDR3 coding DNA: TGTGCCAGCTATAACAGGGGTCAGCCCCAGCATTTT. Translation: CASYNRGQPQHF.

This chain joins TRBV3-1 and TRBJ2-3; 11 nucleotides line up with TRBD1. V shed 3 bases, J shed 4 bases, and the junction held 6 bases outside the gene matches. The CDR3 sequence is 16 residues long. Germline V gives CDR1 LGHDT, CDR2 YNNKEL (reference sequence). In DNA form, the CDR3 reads TGTGCCAGCAGCCAGACCGGGACAGGGGGATCAGATACGCAGTATTTT. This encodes CASSQTGTGGSDTQYF.

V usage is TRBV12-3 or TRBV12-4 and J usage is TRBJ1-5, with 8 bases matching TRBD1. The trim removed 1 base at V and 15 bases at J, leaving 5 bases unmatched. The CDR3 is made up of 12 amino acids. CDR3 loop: CASSLGTGRRHF. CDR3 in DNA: TGTGCCAGCAGTTTAGGGACAGGGAGGCGGCATTTT.

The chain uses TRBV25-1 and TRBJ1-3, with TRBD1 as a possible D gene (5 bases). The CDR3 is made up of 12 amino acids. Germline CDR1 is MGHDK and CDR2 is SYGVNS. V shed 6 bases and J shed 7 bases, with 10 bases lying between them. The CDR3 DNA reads TGTGCCAGCAGGGGGGAGGCGAACACCATATATTTT. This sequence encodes CASRGEANTIYF.

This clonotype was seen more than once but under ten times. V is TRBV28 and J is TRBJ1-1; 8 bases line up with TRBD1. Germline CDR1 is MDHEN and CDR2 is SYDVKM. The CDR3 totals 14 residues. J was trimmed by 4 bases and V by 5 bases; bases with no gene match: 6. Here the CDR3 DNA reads TGTGCCAGCAGTGCGGACAGGGATGTCACTGAAGCTTTCTTT. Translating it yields CASSADRDVTEAFF.

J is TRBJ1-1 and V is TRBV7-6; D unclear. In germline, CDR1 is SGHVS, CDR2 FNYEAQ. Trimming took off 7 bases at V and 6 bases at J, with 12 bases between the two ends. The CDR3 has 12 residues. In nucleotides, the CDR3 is TGTGCCAGCACGATGGGTTCCGCTGAAGCTTTCTTT. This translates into CASTMGSAEAFF. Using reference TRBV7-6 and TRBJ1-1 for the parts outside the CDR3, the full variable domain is GAGVSQSPRYKVTKRGQDVALRCDPISGHVSLYWYRQALGQGPEFLTYFNYEAQQDKSGLPNDRFSAERPEGSISTLTIQRTEQRDSAMYRCASTMGSAEAFFGQGTRLTVV.

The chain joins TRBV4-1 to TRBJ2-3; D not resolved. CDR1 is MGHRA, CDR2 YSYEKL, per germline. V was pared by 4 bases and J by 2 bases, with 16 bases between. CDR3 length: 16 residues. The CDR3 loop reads CASSPLDRFLTDTQYF. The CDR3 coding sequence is TGCGCCAGCAGCCCCTTAGACCGATTCCTCACAGATACGCAGTATTTT.

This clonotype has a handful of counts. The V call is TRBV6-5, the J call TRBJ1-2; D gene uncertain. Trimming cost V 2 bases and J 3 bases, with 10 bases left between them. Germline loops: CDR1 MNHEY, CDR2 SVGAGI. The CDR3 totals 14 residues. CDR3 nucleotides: TGTGCCAGCAGTTACAGTGGCAAGCACTATGGCTACACCTTC. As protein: CASSYSGKHYGYTF.

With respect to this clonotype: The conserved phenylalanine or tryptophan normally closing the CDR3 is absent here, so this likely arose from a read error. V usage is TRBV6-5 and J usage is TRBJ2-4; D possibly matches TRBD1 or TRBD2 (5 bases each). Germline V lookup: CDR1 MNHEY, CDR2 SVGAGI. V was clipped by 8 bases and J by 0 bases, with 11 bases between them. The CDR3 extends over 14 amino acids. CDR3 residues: CASSLGVAKNIQYS. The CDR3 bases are TGTGCCAGCTCCCTGGGGGTAGCCAAAAACATTCAGTACTCC.

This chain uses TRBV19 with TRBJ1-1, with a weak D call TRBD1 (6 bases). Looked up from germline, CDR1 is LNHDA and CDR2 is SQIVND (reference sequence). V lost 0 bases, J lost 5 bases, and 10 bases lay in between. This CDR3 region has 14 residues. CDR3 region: CASSIDGGPTEAFF. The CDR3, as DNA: TGTGCCAGTAGTATAGATGGGGGGCCAACTGAAGCTTTCTTT.

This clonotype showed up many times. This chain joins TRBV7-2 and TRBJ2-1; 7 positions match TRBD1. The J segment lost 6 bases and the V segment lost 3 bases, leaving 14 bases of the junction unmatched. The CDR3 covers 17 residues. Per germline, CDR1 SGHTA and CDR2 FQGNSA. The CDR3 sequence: CASSLKETGWGSNEQFF. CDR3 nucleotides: TGTGCCAGCAGCTTGAAAGAGACAGGGTGGGGCTCCAATGAGCAGTTCTTC.

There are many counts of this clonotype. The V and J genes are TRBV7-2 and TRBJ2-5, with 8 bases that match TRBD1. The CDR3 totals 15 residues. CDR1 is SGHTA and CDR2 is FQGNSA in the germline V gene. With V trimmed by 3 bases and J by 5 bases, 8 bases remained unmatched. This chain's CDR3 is CASSFQGAYRETQYF. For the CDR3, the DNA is TGTGCCAGCAGCTTTCAGGGGGCCTACCGTGAGACCCAGTACTTC. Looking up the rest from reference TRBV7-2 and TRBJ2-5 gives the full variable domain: GAGVSQSPSNKVTEKGKDVELRCDPISGHTALYWYRQSLGQGLEFLIYFQGNSAPDKSGLPSDRFSAERTGGSVSTLTIQRTQQEDSAVYLCASSFQGAYRETQYFGPGTRLLVL.

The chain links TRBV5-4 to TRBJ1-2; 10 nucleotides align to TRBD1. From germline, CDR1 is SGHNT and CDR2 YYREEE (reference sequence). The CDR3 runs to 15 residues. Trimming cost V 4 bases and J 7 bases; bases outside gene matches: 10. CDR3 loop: CASSTTGTGEFGYTF. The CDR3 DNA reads TGTGCCAGCAGCACGACCGGGACAGGGGAGTTTGGCTACACCTTC.

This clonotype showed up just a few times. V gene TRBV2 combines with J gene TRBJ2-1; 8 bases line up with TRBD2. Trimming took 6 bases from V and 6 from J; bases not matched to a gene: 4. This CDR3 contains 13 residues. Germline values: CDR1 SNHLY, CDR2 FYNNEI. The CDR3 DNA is TGTGCCAGCAGGCTAGCGGGCCGCAATGAGCAGTTCTTC. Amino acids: CASRLAGRNEQFF.

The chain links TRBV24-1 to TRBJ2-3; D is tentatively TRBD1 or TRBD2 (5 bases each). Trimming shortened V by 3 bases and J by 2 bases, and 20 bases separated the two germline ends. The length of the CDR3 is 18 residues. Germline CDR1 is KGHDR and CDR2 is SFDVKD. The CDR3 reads CATSDNLAGSGPTDTQYF. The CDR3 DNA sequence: TGTGCCACCAGTGATAACCTTGCTGGGTCGGGGCCCACAGATACGCAGTATTTT.

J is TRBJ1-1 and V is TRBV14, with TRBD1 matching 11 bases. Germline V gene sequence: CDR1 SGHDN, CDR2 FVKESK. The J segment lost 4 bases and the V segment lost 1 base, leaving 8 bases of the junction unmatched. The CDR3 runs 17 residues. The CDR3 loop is CASSQAKGTGGGTEAFF. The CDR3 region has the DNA TGTGCCAGCAGCCAAGCAAAGGGGACAGGGGGTGGCACTGAAGCTTTCTTT. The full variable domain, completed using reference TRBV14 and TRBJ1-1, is EAGVTQFPSHSVIEKGQTVTLRCDPISGHDNLYWYRRVMGKEIKFLLHFVKESKQDESGMPNNRFLAERTGGTYSTLKVQPAELEDSGVYFCASSQAKGTGGGTEAFFGQGTRLTVV.

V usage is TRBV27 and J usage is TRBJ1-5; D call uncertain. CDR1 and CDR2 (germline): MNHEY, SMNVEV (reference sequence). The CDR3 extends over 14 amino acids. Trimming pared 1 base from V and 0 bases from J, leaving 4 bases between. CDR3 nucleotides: TGTGCCAGCAGTTTATACAATAGCAATCAGCCCCAGCATTTT. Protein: CASSLYNSNQPQHF.

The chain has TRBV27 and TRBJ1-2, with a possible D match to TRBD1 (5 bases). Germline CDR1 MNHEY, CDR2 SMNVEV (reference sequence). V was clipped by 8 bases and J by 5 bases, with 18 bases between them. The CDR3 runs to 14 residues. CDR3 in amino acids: CASGPTGTVYGYTF. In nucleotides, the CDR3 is TGTGCCAGCGGCCCAACCGGGACCGTTTATGGCTACACCTTC.

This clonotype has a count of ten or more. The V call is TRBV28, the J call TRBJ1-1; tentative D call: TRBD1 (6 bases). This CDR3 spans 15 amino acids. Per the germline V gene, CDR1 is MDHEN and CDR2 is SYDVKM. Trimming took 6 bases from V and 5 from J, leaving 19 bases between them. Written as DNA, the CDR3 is TGTGCCAGCAGCCCTGGGGACAAAAGAAATACTGAAGCTTTCTTT. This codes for CASSPGDKRNTEAFF.